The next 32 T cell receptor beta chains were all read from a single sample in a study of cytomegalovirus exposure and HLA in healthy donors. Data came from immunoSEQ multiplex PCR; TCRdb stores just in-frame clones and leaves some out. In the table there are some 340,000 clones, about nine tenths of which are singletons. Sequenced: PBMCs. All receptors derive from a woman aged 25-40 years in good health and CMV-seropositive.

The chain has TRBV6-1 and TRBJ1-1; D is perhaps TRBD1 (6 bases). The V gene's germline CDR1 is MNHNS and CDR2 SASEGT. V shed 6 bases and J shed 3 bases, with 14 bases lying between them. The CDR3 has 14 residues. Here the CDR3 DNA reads TGTGCCAGCAGGGGGGGCCTTGCGGACACTGAAGCTTTCTTT. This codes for CASRGGLADTEAFF.

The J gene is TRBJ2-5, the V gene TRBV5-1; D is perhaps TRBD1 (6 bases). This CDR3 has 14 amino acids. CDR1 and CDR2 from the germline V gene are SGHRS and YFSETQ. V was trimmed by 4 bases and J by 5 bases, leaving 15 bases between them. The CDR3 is CASSPQGGGETQYF. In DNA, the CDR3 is TGCGCCAGCAGCCCACAAGGGGGTGGGGAGACCCAGTACTTC.

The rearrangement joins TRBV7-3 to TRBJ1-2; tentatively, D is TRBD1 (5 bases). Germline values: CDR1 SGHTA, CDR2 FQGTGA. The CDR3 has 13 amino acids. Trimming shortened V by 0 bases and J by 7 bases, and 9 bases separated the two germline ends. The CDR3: CASSLTDGGGYTF. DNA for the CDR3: TGTGCCAGCAGCTTAACGGATGGGGGTGGCTACACCTTC.

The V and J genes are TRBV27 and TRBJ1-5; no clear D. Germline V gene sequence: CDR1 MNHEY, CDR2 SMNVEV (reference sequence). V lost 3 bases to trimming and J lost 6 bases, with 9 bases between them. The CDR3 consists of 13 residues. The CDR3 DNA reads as TGTGCCAGCAGTTTGGGGTGGCGTCAGCCCCAGCATTTT. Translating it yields CASSLGWRQPQHF.

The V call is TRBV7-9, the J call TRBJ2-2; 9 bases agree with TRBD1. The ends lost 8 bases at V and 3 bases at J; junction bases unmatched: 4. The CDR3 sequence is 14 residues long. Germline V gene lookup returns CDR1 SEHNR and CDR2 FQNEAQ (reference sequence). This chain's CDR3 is CASGQGLDTGELFF. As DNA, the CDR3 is TGTGCCAGCGGACAGGGGTTGGACACCGGGGAGCTGTTTTTT.

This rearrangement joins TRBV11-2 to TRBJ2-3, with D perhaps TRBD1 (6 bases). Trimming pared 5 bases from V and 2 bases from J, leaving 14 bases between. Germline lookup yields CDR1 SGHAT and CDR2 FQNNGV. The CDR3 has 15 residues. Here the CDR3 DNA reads TGTGCCAGCAGCCTCCAGGGGACCTACACAGATACGCAGTATTTT. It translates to CASSLQGTYTDTQYF.

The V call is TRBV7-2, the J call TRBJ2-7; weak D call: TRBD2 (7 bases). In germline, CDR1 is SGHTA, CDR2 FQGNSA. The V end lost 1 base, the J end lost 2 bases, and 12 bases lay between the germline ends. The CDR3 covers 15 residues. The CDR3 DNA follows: TGTGCCAGCAGCTTAGAAGGGGGAGGGCCCTACGAGCAGTACTTC. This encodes CASSLEGGGPYEQYF.

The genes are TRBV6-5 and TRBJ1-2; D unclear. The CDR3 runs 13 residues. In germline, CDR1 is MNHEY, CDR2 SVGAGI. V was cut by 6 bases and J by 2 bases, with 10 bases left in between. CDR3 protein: CASRQLLNYGYTF. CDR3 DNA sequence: TGTGCCAGCAGACAGCTGCTAAACTATGGCTACACCTTC.

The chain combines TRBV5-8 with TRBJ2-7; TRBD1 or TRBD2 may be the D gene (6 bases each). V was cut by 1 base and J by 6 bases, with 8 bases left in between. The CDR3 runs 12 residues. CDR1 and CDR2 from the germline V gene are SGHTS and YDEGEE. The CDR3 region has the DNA TGTGCCAGCAGCTTGCGGGGGCGCGAGCAGTACTTC. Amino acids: CASSLRGREQYF.

The CDR3: CASSYPRTGGHYEQYF. The CDR3 DNA sequence: TGTGCCAGCAGTTACCCTAGGACAGGGGGCCACTACGAGCAGTACTTC. The V and J genes are TRBV6-5 and TRBJ2-7; 11 bases fit TRBD1. The CDR3 covers 16 residues. Losses at the gene ends were 2 bases for V and 3 bases for J; bases not matched to a gene: 6. Germline CDR1 reads MNHEY; CDR2 reads SVGAGI.

In nucleotides, the CDR3 is TGTGCCAGCAGACCCCGGGGCAGCTCCTACGAGCAGTACTTC. Its protein is CASRPRGSSYEQYF. The chain employs TRBV2 and TRBJ2-7; D could derive from TRBD1 or TRBD2 (5 bases each). This CDR3 spans 14 amino acids. V lost 6 bases and J lost 0, with 12 bases in between. Germline-derived CDR1 and CDR2 are SNHLY and FYNNEI.

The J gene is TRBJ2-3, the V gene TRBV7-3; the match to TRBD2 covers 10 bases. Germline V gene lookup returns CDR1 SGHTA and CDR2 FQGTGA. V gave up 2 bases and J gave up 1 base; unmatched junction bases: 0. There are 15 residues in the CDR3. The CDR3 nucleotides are TGTGCCAGCAGCTTAGGACTAGCGGGCACAGATACGCAGTATTTT. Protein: CASSLGLAGTDTQYF.

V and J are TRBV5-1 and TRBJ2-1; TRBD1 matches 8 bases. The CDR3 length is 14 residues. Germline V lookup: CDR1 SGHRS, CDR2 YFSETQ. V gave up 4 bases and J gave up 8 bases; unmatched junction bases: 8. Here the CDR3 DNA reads TGCGCCAGCAGCCGGACCCAACAGGGGGATGAGCAGTTCTTC. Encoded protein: CASSRTQQGDEQFF.

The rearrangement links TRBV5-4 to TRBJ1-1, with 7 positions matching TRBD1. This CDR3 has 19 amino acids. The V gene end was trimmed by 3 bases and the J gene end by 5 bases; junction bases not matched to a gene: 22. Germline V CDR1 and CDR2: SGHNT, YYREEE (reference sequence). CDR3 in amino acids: CASSYDSGGVPWVYTEAFF. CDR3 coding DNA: TGTGCCAGCAGCTACGATTCAGGGGGAGTTCCCTGGGTTTATACTGAAGCTTTCTTT.

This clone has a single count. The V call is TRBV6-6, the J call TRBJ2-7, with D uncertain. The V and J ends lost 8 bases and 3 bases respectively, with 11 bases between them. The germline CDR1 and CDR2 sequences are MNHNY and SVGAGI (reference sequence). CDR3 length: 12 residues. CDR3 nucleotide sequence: TGTGCCAGCGCAGACACACTCTACGAGCAGTACTTC. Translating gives CASADTLYEQYF.

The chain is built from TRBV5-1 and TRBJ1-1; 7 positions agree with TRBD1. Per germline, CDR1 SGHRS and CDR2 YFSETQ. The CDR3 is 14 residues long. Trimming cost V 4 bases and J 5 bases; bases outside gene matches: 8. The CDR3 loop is CASSPARQGTEAFF. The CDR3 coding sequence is TGCGCCAGCAGCCCCGCCCGACAGGGTACTGAAGCTTTCTTT.

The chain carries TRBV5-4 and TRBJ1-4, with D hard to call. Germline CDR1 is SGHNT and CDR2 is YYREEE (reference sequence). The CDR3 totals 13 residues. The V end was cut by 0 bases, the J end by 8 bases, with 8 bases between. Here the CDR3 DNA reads TGTGCCAGCAGCTTGGAGGGCGTCGAAAAACTGTTTTTT. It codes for CASSLEGVEKLFF.

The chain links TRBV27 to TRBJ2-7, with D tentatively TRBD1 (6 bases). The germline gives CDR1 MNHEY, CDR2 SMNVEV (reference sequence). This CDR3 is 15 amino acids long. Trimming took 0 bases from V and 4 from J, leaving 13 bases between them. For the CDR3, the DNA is TGTGCCAGCAGTTTATCGAGTCAGGGGAATTACGAGCAGTACTTC. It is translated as CASSLSSQGNYEQYF.

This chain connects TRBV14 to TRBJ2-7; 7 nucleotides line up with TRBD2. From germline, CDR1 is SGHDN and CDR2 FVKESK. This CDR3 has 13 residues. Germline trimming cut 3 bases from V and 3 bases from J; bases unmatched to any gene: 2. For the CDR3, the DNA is TGTGCCAGCAGCCAGACTAGCTACTACGAGCAGTACTTC. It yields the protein CASSQTSYYEQYF.

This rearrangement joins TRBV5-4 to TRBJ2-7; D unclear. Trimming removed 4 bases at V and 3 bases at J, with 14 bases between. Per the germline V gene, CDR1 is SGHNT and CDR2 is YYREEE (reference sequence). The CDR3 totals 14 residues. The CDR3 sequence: CASSPGVDRYEQYF. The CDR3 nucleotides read TGTGCCAGCAGCCCCGGCGTGGATCGCTACGAGCAGTACTTC.

The CDR3 nucleotides read TGTGCCAGCAGCTCCGGACAGGGGGCCAACGGCTACACCTTC. This codes for CASSSGQGANGYTF. The rearrangement uses TRBV7-8 and TRBJ1-2, with 11 bases lining up with TRBD1. Germline V gene lookup returns CDR1 SGHVS and CDR2 FQNEAQ. This CDR3 is 14 amino acids long. The junction had 6 bases not matched to a gene; V was cut back by 4 bases and J by 8 bases.

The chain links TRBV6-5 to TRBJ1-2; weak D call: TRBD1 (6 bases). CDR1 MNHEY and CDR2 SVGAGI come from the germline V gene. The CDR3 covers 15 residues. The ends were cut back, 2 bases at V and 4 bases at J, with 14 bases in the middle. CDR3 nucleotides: TGTGCCAGCAGTTACGACGCGGGGGGCGGCTATGGCTACACCTTC. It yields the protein CASSYDAGGGYGYTF.

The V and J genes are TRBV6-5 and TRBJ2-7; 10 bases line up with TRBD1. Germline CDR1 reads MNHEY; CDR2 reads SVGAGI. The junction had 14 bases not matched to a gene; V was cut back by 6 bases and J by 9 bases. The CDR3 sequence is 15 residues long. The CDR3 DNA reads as TGTGCCAGCAGAAAACGTGACAGGGGGCTTTATCCGCAGTACTTC. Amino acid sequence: CASRKRDRGLYPQYF.

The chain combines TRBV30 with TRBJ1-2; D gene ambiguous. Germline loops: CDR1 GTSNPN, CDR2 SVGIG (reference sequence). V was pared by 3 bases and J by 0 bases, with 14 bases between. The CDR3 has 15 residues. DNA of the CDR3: TGTGCCTGGAGACCCCGTGGCAGCGCTAACTATGGCTACACCTTC. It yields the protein CAWRPRGSANYGYTF. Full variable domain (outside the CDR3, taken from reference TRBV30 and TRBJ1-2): SQTIHQWPATLVQPVGSPLSLECTVEGTSNPNLYWYRQAAGRGLQLLFYSVGIGQISSEVPQNLSASRPQDRQFILSSKKLLLSDSGFYLCAWRPRGSANYGYTFGSGTRLTVV.

The CDR3 spells CASRGDRASYNEQFF. CDR3 in DNA: TGTGCCAGCAGAGGGGACAGAGCCTCCTACAATGAGCAGTTCTTC. The rearrangement uses TRBV5-4 and TRBJ2-1, with TRBD1 matching 7 bases. V shed 5 bases, J shed 0 bases, and the junction held 5 bases outside the gene matches. CDR1 is SGHNT and CDR2 is YYREEE in the germline V gene (reference sequence). CDR3 size: 15 residues.

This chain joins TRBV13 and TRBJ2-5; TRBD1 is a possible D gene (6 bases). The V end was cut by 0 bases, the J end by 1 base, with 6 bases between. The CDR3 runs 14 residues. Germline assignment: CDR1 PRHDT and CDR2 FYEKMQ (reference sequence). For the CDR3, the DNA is TGTGCCAGCAGCTTAGGCAGGGGCCAAGAGACCCAGTACTTC. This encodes CASSLGRGQETQYF.

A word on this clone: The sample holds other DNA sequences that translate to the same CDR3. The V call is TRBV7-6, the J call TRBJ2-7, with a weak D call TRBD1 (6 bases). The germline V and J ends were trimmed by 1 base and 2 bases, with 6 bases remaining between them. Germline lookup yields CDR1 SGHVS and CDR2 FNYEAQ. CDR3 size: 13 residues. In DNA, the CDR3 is TGTGCCAGCAGCTTAGGGACAGCCTACGAGCAGTACTTC. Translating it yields CASSLGTAYEQYF.

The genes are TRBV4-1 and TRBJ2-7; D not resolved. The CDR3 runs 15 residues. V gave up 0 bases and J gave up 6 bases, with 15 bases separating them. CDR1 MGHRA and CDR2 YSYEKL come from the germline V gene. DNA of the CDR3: TGCGCCAGCAGCCAAGAAGGTACGGGTAGTAGCGAGCAGTACTTC. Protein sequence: CASSQEGTGSSEQYF.

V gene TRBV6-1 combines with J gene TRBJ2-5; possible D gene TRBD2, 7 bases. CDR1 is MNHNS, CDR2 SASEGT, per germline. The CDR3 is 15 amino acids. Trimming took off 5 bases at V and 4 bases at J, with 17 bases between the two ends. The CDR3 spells CASSPQRRGGETQYF. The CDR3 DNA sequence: TGTGCCAGCAGTCCCCAGAGGAGGGGGGGAGAGACCCAGTACTTC.

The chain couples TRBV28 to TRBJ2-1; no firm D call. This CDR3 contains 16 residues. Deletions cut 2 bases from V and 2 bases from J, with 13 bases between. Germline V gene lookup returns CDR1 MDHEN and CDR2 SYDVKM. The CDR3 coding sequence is TGTGCCAGCAGTTTAACCCTGCTCCTGGCCTACAATGAGCAGTTCTTC. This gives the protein CASSLTLLLAYNEQFF. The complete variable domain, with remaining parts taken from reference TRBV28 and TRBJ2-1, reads DVKVTQSSRYLVKRTGEKVFLECVQDMDHENMFWYRQDPGLGLRLIYFSYDVKMKEKGDIPEGYSVSREKKERFSLILESASTNQTSMYLCASSLTLLLAYNEQFFGPGTRLTVL.

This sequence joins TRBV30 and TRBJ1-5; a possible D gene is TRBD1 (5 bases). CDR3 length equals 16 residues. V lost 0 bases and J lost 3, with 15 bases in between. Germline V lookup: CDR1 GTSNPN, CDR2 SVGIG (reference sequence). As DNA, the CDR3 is TGTGCCTGGAGTGTACGGGGGTCCCCCACCAATCAGCCCCAGCATTTT. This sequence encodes CAWSVRGSPTNQPQHF.

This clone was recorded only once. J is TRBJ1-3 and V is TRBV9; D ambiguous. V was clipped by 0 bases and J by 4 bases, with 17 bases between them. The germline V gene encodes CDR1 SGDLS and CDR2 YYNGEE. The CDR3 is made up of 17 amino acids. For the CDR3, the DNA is TGTGCCAGCAGCGTAGCGGGTCAGGCGATAGAGGGAAACACCATATATTTT. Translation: CASSVAGQAIEGNTIYF.